This T cell receptor beta chain originates from a study of memory B cells and T cells in multiple sclerosis. The study's findings and limits: Normalization was needed because clone-set size differences affected shared clonotype counts.

Method: immunoSEQ multiplex PCR; TCRdb's copy keeps in-frame clones and lacks some. The sample holds about 15,000 clones, around 70% seen once. The CDR3 is 17 residues long. From germline, CDR1 is MNHNS and CDR2 SASEGT. V dropped 6 bases and J dropped 0; count of bases not matched to a gene: 11. This clone was detected a few times. Its matching antigen is unknown. The receptor was isolated from a human donor with multiple sclerosis. The rearrangement links TRBV6-1 to TRBJ2-1; 7 bases fit TRBD2. Sequencing was carried out using memory (CD45RO+) CD4+ T cells from blood. Here the CDR3 DNA reads TGTGCCAGCAGCGAACCCCCCAGCGGGGCCTCCTACAATGAGCAGTTCTTC. This translates into CASSEPPSGASYNEQFF.